One and the same sample provided the 8 T cell receptor beta chains below, sequenced in a study of blood T cell repertoires in COVID-19. The method was immunoSEQ multiplex PCR; TCRdb's version includes in-frame clones alone and lacks a portion of them. The sample includes roughly 130,000 clones, about four fifths of them seen just once. The sequencing input was peripheral blood. The receptors shown here come from a man aged 55 to 70 with active or convalescent COVID-19.

This clone was detected once. This rearrangement joins TRBV28 to TRBJ1-6; D is perhaps TRBD1 (5 bases). The germline V gene encodes CDR1 MDHEN and CDR2 SYDVKM. This CDR3 has 14 amino acids. Trimming left V 5 bases short and J 14 bases short, with 19 bases between. CDR3 protein: CASSLTDVGLSLHF. CDR3 sequence (DNA): TGTGCCAGCAGTCTAACAGACGTGGGACTATCCCTCCACTTT.

This rearrangement joins TRBV27 to TRBJ2-1, with a weak D call TRBD2 (5 bases). The CDR3 is 16 amino acids. The ends were cut back, 2 bases at V and 2 bases at J, with 13 bases in the middle. Per the germline V gene, CDR1 is MNHEY and CDR2 is SMNVEV (reference sequence). The CDR3 coding sequence is TGTGCCAGCAGTTTAATTCCGGGAAGAGCCTACAATGAGCAGTTCTTC. The encoded protein is CASSLIPGRAYNEQFF.

The V and J genes are TRBV24-1 and TRBJ2-2; 8 positions match TRBD1. V lost 4 bases to trimming and J lost 2 bases; unmatched junction nucleotides: 5. Germline CDR1 and CDR2: KGHDR and SFDVKD. The CDR3 is 16 residues long. CDR3 sequence: CATSDPGQGNTGELFF. As DNA, the CDR3 is TGTGCCACCAGTGACCCCGGACAGGGCAACACCGGGGAGCTGTTTTTT.

The chain uses TRBV5-1 and TRBJ2-3, with D possibly matching TRBD1 (5 bases). The V gene lost 4 bases and the J gene lost 2 bases, with 17 bases spanning the gap. Per the germline V gene, CDR1 is SGHRS and CDR2 is YFSETQ. The CDR3 extends over 16 amino acids. DNA for the CDR3: TGCGCCAGCAGCCCGGACACTAACAGGCTCACAGATACGCAGTATTTT. It specifies CASSPDTNRLTDTQYF.

The chain couples TRBV3-1 (or the pseudogene TRBV3-2) to TRBJ1-6, with TRBD1 as a possible D gene (6 bases). CDR1 and CDR2 from the germline V gene are LGHDT and YNNKEL (reference sequence). V lost 6 bases, J lost 5 bases, and 14 bases lay in between. This CDR3 is built from 15 residues. The CDR3, as DNA: TGTGCCAGCAGGGGCGGACAGATTAATAATTCACCCCTCCACTTT. Residues: CASRGGQINNSPLHF.

The chain uses TRBV7-3 and TRBJ2-3; no firm D call. There are 14 residues in the CDR3. The germline V and J ends were trimmed by 0 bases and 9 bases, with 13 bases remaining between them. Germline V gene lookup returns CDR1 SGHTA and CDR2 FQGTGA. CDR3 sequence: CASSLTTGGVTQYF. The CDR3 coding sequence is TGTGCCAGCAGCTTAACGACTGGCGGAGTAACGCAGTATTTT. The variable domain in full, with the rest retrieved from reference TRBV7-3 and TRBJ2-3, is GAGVSQTPSNKVTEKGKYVELRCDPISGHTALYWYRQSLGQGPEFLIYFQGTGAADDSGLPNDRFFAVRPEGSVSTLKIQRTERGDSAVYLCASSLTTGGVTQYFGPGTRLTVL.

The chain has TRBV10-3 and TRBJ1-4; D is perhaps TRBD1 (6 bases). The germline V gene has CDR1 ENHRY and CDR2 SYGVKD. CDR3 length: 14 residues. Trimming took 10 bases from V and 8 from J, leaving 20 bases between them. Here the CDR3 reads CATRMGAGSEKLFF. CDR3 in DNA: TGTGCCACGAGAATGGGGGCCGGGTCCGAAAAACTGTTTTTT.

The chain joins TRBV3-1 (or the pseudogene TRBV3-2) to TRBJ2-4; 8 bases agree with TRBD2. V dropped 3 bases and J dropped 3; count of bases not matched to a gene: 13. CDR1 is LGHDT and CDR2 is YNNKEL in the germline V gene (reference sequence). This CDR3 contains 18 residues. CDR3 in amino acids: CASSHLGGAGGLKNIQYF. In DNA, the CDR3 is TGTGCCAGCAGCCACCTCGGAGGGGCGGGAGGTCTCAAAAACATTCAGTACTTC.